The clone carrying this T cell receptor beta chain has just one count. Original processing methods: Using reference gene primer amplification, nucleated cell counts were estimated. Measured with immunoSEQ multiplex PCR; TCRdb has only the in-frame clones, and not every one. That table furnishes V, J and clone size, whereas the DNA furnished D and trimming. The sample has approximately 250,000 clones, over 80% seen once. This specimen comes from a study of blood T cell repertoires in COVID-19. Study-level background: Samples representing acute and convalescent COVID-19 were sourced from the United States, Italy and Spain.

This TCR was recovered from a man in his 60s who had recovered from COVID-19. Sequencing input: peripheral blood.

The CDR3 spells CASRSDRVQPQHF. The CDR3 coding sequence is TGTGCCAGCAGGTCAGACAGGGTTCAGCCCCAGCATTTT. The chain carries TRBV28 and TRBJ1-5; TRBD1 aligns across 7 bases. This CDR3 region has 13 residues. The germline CDR1 and CDR2 sequences are MDHEN and SYDVKM. V lost 6 bases to trimming and J lost 6 bases; unmatched junction nucleotides: 5.